The T cell receptor beta chain described here comes from a study of blood T cell repertoires in COVID-19. In the study overall: Acute and convalescent COVID-19 samples came from the United States, Italy and Spain.

Study processing details: Amplification from reference gene primers served as the basis for estimated nucleated cell counts. Data came from immunoSEQ multiplex PCR; TCRdb stores just in-frame clones and leaves some out. From that table come the V and J calls and clone size; the DNA was used to work out D and trimming. The repertoire holds some 150,000 clones, with about nine tenths as singletons. The CDR3 has 15 residues. Per germline, CDR1 LNHDA and CDR2 SQIVND (reference sequence). V lost 2 bases and J lost 3, with 14 bases in between. This receptor was identified in a woman in her fifties or sixties with acute or convalescent COVID-19. The V and J genes are TRBV19 and TRBJ2-7, with TRBD2 as a possible D gene (6 bases). Sequencing was carried out using peripheral blood. CDR3 coding DNA: TGTGCCAGTAGTATAAGGGCGGCGGGGAACTACGAGCAGTACTTC. Amino acids: CASSIRAAGNYEQYF.